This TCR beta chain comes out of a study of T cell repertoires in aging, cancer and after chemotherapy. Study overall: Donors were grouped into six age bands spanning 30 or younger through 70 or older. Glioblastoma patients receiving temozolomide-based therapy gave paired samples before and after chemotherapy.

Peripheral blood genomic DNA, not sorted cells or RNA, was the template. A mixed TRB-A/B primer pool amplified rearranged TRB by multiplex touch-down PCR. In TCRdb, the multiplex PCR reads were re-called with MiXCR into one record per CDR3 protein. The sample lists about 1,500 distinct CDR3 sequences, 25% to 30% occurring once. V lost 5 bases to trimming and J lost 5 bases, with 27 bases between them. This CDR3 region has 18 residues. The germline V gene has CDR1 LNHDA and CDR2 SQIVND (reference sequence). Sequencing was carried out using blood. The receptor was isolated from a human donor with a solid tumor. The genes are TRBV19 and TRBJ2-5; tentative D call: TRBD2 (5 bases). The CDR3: CASSAYEGNYPKAETQYF. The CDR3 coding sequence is TGTGCCAGTAGTGCTTATGAGGGTAACTACCCCAAGGCGGAGACCCAGTACTTC.